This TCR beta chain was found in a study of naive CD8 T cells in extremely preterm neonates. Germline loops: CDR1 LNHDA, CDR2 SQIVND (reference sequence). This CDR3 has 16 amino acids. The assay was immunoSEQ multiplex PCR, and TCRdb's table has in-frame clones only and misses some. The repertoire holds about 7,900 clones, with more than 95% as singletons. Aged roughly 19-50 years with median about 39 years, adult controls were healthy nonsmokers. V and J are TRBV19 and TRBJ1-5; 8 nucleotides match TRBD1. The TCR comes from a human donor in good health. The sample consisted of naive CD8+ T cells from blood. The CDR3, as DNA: TGTGCTACTCTCGACGACAGGGGAAGTAGCAATCAGCCCCAGCATTTT. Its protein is CATLDDRGSSNQPQHF.